One and the same sample provided the 30 T cell receptor beta chains below, sequenced in a study of long-term antiretroviral therapy in people with HIV. Survey-level immunoSEQ v3.0 assays were run. Here immunoSEQ multiplex PCR was the method, and the copy in TCRdb shows in-frame clones only, minus some. The table includes 30,000 to 50,000 clones, approximately 87% detected once. The sequenced sample was unsorted PBMCs, obtained 1.2 years after starting antiretroviral therapy. These receptors were taken from a woman aged 45-60 years with HIV.

The rearrangement uses TRBV6-1 and TRBJ1-5, with 9 bases identical to TRBD1. Germline V gene lookup returns CDR1 MNHNS and CDR2 SASEGT. The length of the CDR3 is 15 residues. The V and J ends lost 6 bases and 4 bases, in that order; junction bases with no gene match: 7. CDR3 in amino acids: CASRDRQGDNQPQHF. CDR3 bases: TGTGCCAGCAGGGACAGACAGGGGGATAATCAGCCCCAGCATTTT.

The chain has TRBV25-1 and TRBJ1-2, with 7 bases that match TRBD1. Unmatched junction bases numbered 6, after V lost 3 bases and J lost 5 bases. The CDR3 sequence is 14 residues long. Germline CDR1 is MGHDK and CDR2 is SYGVNS. In DNA form, the CDR3 reads TGTGCCAGCAGTGATAAACAGGGGTGGTATGGCTACACCTTC. It is translated as CASSDKQGWYGYTF.

The chain carries TRBV6-1 and TRBJ1-1; perhaps TRBD1 as D (5 bases). Trimming removed 2 bases at V and 0 bases at J, with 10 bases between. The CDR3 covers 15 residues. In germline, CDR1 is MNHNS, CDR2 SASEGT. The CDR3, as DNA: TGTGCCAGCAGTGAATTTGGGGGTGTGAACACTGAAGCTTTCTTT. It is translated as CASSEFGGVNTEAFF.

The CDR3 loop is CASSLGGRGDQAFF. The CDR3 DNA reads TGCGCCAGCAGTTTGGGGGGACGTGGAGATCAAGCTTTCTTT. V is TRBV10-2 and J is TRBJ1-1; the D gene is possibly TRBD1 (5 bases). Trimming took 5 bases from V and 9 from J, leaving 19 bases between them. From germline, CDR1 is WSHSY and CDR2 SAAADI. The CDR3 totals 14 residues.

The chain joins TRBV18 to TRBJ1-5, with TRBD1 matching over 8 bases. Germline values: CDR1 KGHSH, CDR2 LQKENI. The CDR3 spans 15 residues. The ends lost 3 bases at V and 9 bases at J; junction bases unmatched: 10. The CDR3 reads CASSPVGTGQGPQHF. The CDR3 DNA sequence: TGTGCCAGCTCACCCGTCGGGACAGGTCAGGGGCCCCAGCATTTT.

This chain joins TRBV7-9 and TRBJ1-2, with TRBD1 identical over 10 bases. CDR1 is SEHNR, CDR2 FQNEAQ, per germline (reference sequence). The CDR3 loop spans 16 amino acids. Losses at the gene ends were 0 bases for V and 4 bases for J; bases not matched to a gene: 5. For the CDR3, the DNA is TGTGCCAGCAGCTTAGCCGGGACAGGGGCGTTCTATGGCTACACCTTC. Encoded protein: CASSLAGTGAFYGYTF.

V usage is TRBV14 and J usage is TRBJ2-7; 10 nucleotides line up with TRBD2. This CDR3 is 16 amino acids long. The V and J ends lost 4 bases and 5 bases, in that order; junction bases with no gene match: 11. Per germline, CDR1 SGHDN and CDR2 FVKESK. This chain's CDR3 is CASSLFGLADIDEQYF. For the CDR3, the DNA is TGTGCCAGCAGCCTATTCGGACTAGCGGATATCGACGAGCAGTACTTC.

The chain has TRBV5-4 and TRBJ2-3, with 7 positions matching TRBD2. This CDR3 is built from 16 residues. With V trimmed by 1 base and J by 0 bases, 5 bases remained unmatched. Germline lookup yields CDR1 SGHNT and CDR2 YYREEE (reference sequence). The CDR3 region has the DNA TGTGCCAGCAGCTTGAGTCTGGGGGGGAGCACAGATACGCAGTATTTT. Translated, it gives CASSLSLGGSTDTQYF.

The V and J genes are TRBV18 and TRBJ1-3; 12 nucleotides line up with TRBD1. Germline V CDR1 and CDR2: KGHSH, LQKENI. The CDR3 has 18 amino acids. V shed 6 bases, J shed 0 bases, and the junction held 9 bases outside the gene matches. In DNA form, the CDR3 reads TGTGCCAGCTCCCTCCGGGACAGGGGGCCTGACTCTGGAAACACCATATATTTT. Residues: CASSLRDRGPDSGNTIYF.

CDR3 sequence: CASSQQIFGGAQTGELFF. As DNA, the CDR3 is TGTGCCAGCAGCCAACAAATTTTTGGGGGGGCCCAAACCGGGGAGCTGTTTTTT. This chain joins TRBV4-2 and TRBJ2-2; D may be TRBD2 (7 bases). The CDR3 spans 18 residues. Germline V lookup: CDR1 LGHNA, CDR2 YNFKEQ. The V gene lost 2 bases and the J gene lost 5 bases, with 21 bases spanning the gap.

The CDR3 reads CATSWGHPNTGELFF. CDR3 in DNA: TGTGCCACCAGCTGGGGACACCCAAACACCGGGGAGCTGTTTTTT. This rearrangement joins TRBV15 to TRBJ2-2; D perhaps matches TRBD1 (6 bases). The CDR3 length is 15 residues. Germline CDR1 reads LNHNV; CDR2 reads YYDKDF (reference sequence). The V and J ends lost 5 bases and 2 bases respectively, with 12 bases between them. Complete variable domain (other parts from reference TRBV15 and TRBJ2-2): DAMVIQNPRYQVTQFGKPVTLSCSQTLNHNVMYWYQQKSSQAPKLLFHYYDKDFNNEADTPDNFQSRRPNTSFCFLDIRSPGLGDTAMYLCATSWGHPNTGELFFGEGSRLTVL.

The chain employs TRBV7-9 and TRBJ1-5; perhaps TRBD1 as D (5 bases). The CDR3 loop spans 13 amino acids. Germline V gene sequence: CDR1 SEHNR, CDR2 FQNEAQ (reference sequence). Trimming shortened V by 1 base and J by 5 bases, and 6 bases separated the two germline ends. The CDR3 DNA reads TGTGCCAGCAGCTTAGGGGGACATCAGCCCCAGCATTTT. It is translated as CASSLGGHQPQHF.

The chain couples TRBV5-5 to TRBJ2-2, with D possibly TRBD2 on 6 matching bases. The V gene's germline CDR1 is SGHKS and CDR2 YYEKEE (reference sequence). With 4 bases removed from V and 9 bases from J, the gap between germline ends came to 13 bases. The CDR3 length is 13 residues. The chain's CDR3 is CASSRWGERELFF. CDR3 bases: TGTGCCAGCAGCCGTTGGGGGGAGAGGGAGCTGTTTTTT.

This chain connects TRBV27 to TRBJ1-1; 7 bases match TRBD1. The CDR3 consists of 16 residues. V dropped 5 bases and J dropped 5; count of bases not matched to a gene: 14. Germline CDR1 and CDR2: MNHEY and SMNVEV (reference sequence). The CDR3 is CASSPTNLPGGTEAFF. In nucleotides, the CDR3 is TGTGCCAGCAGTCCGACCAACCTCCCAGGGGGAACTGAAGCTTTCTTT.

The gene calls are TRBV2 and TRBJ2-1; 8 bases are shared with TRBD1. Germline values: CDR1 SNHLY, CDR2 FYNNEI. There are 14 residues in the CDR3. V lost 5 bases and J lost 8; bases outside the gene matches: 8. The CDR3 sequence is CASSLGQGGDEQFF. CDR3 sequence (DNA): TGTGCCAGCAGTCTTGGACAGGGTGGGGATGAGCAGTTCTTC.

The V and J genes are TRBV19 and TRBJ1-1, with a possible D match to TRBD1 (5 bases). The CDR3 loop spans 16 amino acids. CDR1 LNHDA and CDR2 SQIVND come from the germline V gene (reference sequence). The germline V and J ends were trimmed by 3 bases and 0 bases, with 14 bases remaining between them. CDR3 DNA: TGTGCCAGTAGTATTCGGGACGGTCCTTTGAACACTGAAGCTTTCTTT. This translates into CASSIRDGPLNTEAFF.

The V call is TRBV7-9, the J call TRBJ2-7, with no clear D. Trimming removed 1 base at V and 0 bases at J, with 7 bases between. Germline V gene data show CDR1 as SEHNR and CDR2 as FQNEAQ (reference sequence). This CDR3 has 14 amino acids. As DNA, the CDR3 is TGTGCCAGCAGCTTAGGTAACAGCTCCTACGAGCAGTACTTC. Translated, it gives CASSLGNSSYEQYF. Looking up the rest from reference TRBV7-9 and TRBJ2-7 gives the full variable domain: DTGVSQNPRHKITKRGQNVTFRCDPISEHNRLYWYRQTLGQGPEFLTYFQNEAQLEKSRLLSDRFSAERPKGSFSTLEIQRTEQGDSAMYLCASSLGNSSYEQYFGPGTRLTVT.

The table lists this clone with a count of one. This chain links TRBV25-1 with TRBJ2-5; perhaps TRBD1 as D (6 bases). Germline CDR1 reads MGHDK; CDR2 reads SYGVNS. CDR3 size: 16 residues. V dropped 6 bases and J dropped 2 bases, with 19 bases sitting between them. The CDR3 loop is CASSRRGTIHQETQYF. The CDR3 nucleotides are TGTGCCAGCAGCCGCCGAGGGACAATTCATCAAGAGACCCAGTACTTC.

The chain carries TRBV7-2 and TRBJ2-7; D might be TRBD1 (6 bases). Germline V CDR1 and CDR2: SGHTA, FQGNSA. The CDR3 runs to 14 residues. The V end was cut by 6 bases, the J end by 2 bases, with 14 bases between. The CDR3 protein is CASSPDRRAYEQYF. The CDR3 coding sequence is TGTGCCAGCAGTCCTGACAGGCGTGCCTACGAGCAGTACTTC.

The rearrangement joins TRBV6-1 to TRBJ1-4; D gene ambiguous. Trimming cost V 1 base and J 2 bases, with 5 bases left between them. Germline CDR1 and CDR2: MNHNS and SASEGT. CDR3 size: 14 residues. The CDR3 DNA follows: TGTGCCAGCAGTGAAGTGTGGACTAATGAAAAACTGTTTTTT. Its translation: CASSEVWTNEKLFF.

The chain uses TRBV4-1 and TRBJ1-6; D is ambiguous. Between the trimmed V and J ends, which lost 0 bases and 10 bases, there was a span of 7 bases. CDR3 length: 13 residues. Germline V gene lookup returns CDR1 MGHRA and CDR2 YSYEKL. The CDR3 sequence: CASSQDSESPLHF. CDR3 DNA sequence: TGCGCCAGCAGCCAAGATTCGGAGTCACCCCTCCACTTT.

V and J are TRBV30 and TRBJ2-7; 11 bases match TRBD2. Germline trimming cut 3 bases from V and 8 bases from J; bases unmatched to any gene: 9. The CDR3 contains 14 residues. Germline V gene sequence: CDR1 GTSNPN, CDR2 SVGIG (reference sequence). This chain's CDR3 is CAWRLAGALSQQYF. The CDR3 DNA follows: TGTGCCTGGAGACTAGCGGGGGCCCTTTCCCAGCAGTACTTC.

There are a few counts of this clone. The chain carries TRBV5-1 and TRBJ2-1; D is possibly TRBD2 (6 bases). Trimming cost V 2 bases and J 2 bases, with 11 bases left between them. CDR1 is SGHRS and CDR2 is YFSETQ in the germline V gene. There are 15 residues in the CDR3. This CDR3 reads CASSFEERAYNEQFF. CDR3 nucleotides: TGCGCCAGCAGCTTTGAGGAGCGGGCCTACAATGAGCAGTTCTTC.

The rearrangement joins TRBV19 to TRBJ2-7, with 10 nucleotides matching TRBD1. Germline loops: CDR1 LNHDA, CDR2 SQIVND (reference sequence). The CDR3 runs 15 residues. Losses at the gene ends were 2 bases for V and 2 bases for J; bases not matched to a gene: 3. This CDR3 reads CASSISGTGAYEQYF. DNA of the CDR3: TGTGCCAGTAGTATAAGTGGGACAGGGGCCTACGAGCAGTACTTC.

This chain uses TRBV2 with TRBJ2-7; 7 nucleotides align to TRBD1. The J segment lost 2 bases and the V segment lost 6 bases, leaving 7 bases of the junction unmatched. The CDR3 runs to 14 residues. Germline V gene lookup returns CDR1 SNHLY and CDR2 FYNNEI. The chain's CDR3 is CASSFLTGPYEQYF. The CDR3, as DNA: TGTGCCAGCAGCTTCCTGACAGGGCCCTACGAGCAGTACTTC.

The rearrangement links TRBV6-6 to TRBJ2-3; 7 bases are shared with TRBD2. Germline V gene sequence: CDR1 MNHNY, CDR2 SVGAGI (reference sequence). The CDR3 runs to 14 residues. V lost 7 bases to trimming and J lost 3 bases; unmatched junction nucleotides: 7. The CDR3: CASTPRGDTDTQYF. Here the CDR3 DNA reads TGTGCCAGCACCCCTCGGGGGGATACAGATACGCAGTATTTT.

The J gene is TRBJ1-4, the V gene TRBV7-9; tentatively, D is TRBD1 (5 bases). V lost 5 bases and J 0 bases, leaving 16 bases between the germline ends. The length of the CDR3 is 17 residues. CDR1 and CDR2 from the germline V gene are SEHNR and FQNEAQ (reference sequence). As DNA, the CDR3 is TGTGCCAGCAGCCATACAGGTTCCGGAGCAACTAATGAAAAACTGTTTTTT. It yields the protein CASSHTGSGATNEKLFF.

The chain employs TRBV6-5 and TRBJ2-5; D might be TRBD1 (6 bases). V was clipped by 5 bases and J by 5 bases, with 18 bases between them. This CDR3 has 15 amino acids. Germline assignment: CDR1 MNHEY and CDR2 SVGAGI. CDR3 coding DNA: TGTGCCAGCAGTACCCTACAGGGCGTCACGGAGACCCAGTACTTC. Residues: CASSTLQGVTETQYF.

The chain is built from TRBV29-1 and TRBJ1-3; 7 bases match TRBD1. V was clipped by 0 bases and J by 8 bases; unmatched bases: 10. Germline CDR1 and CDR2: SQVTM and ANQGSEA. The CDR3 is made up of 15 amino acids. The CDR3 loop reads CSVEDFETGMDTIYF. Here the CDR3 DNA reads TGCAGCGTTGAAGACTTCGAGACAGGGATGGACACCATATATTTT.

The rearrangement links TRBV6-5 to TRBJ2-7, with a weak D call TRBD1 (5 bases). Germline-derived CDR1 and CDR2 are MNHEY and SVGAGI. Trimming stripped 11 bases from V and 7 bases from J, with 15 bases between. The CDR3 runs to 11 residues. The CDR3 DNA reads TGTGCCGTCCAGGGCGGTGGGGAGCAGTACTTC. Encoded protein: CAVQGGGEQYF.